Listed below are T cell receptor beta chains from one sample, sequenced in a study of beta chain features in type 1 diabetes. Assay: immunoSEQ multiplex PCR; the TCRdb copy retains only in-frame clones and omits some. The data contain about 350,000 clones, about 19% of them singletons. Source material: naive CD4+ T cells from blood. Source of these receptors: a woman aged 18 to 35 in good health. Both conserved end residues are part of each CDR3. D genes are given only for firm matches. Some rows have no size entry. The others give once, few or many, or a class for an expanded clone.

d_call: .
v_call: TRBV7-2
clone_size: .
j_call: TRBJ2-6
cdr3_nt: TGTGCCAGCAGCATTAGCCCCTACTCTGGGGCCAACGTCCTGACTTTC
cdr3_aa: CASSISPYSGANVLTF

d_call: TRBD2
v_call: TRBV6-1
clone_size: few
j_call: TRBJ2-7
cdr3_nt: TGTGCCAGCAGTGACCGGGACTACTCCTACGAGCAGTACTTC
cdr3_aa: CASSDRDYSYEQYF

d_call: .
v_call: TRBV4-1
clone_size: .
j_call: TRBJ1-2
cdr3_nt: TGCGCCAGCAGCCAAGGCACTTTACGAGCTGGCTACACCTTC
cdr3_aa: CASSQGTLRAGYTF

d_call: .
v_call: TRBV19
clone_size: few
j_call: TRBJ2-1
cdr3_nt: TGTGCCAGTAGTAACGAGGATGAGCAGTTCTTC
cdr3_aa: CASSNEDEQFF

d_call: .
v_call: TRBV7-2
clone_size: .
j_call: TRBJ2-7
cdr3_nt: TGTGCCAGCAGGGGCGGGACGGCCGACGAGCAGTACTTC
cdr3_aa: CASRGGTADEQYF

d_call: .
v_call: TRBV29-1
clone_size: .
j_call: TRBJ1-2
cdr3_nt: TGCAGCGTTGATTTCAATTACTATGGCTACACCTTC
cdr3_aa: CSVDFNYYGYTF

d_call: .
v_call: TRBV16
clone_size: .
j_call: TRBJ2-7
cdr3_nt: TGTGCCAGCAGCGTTGACAGGCTCTCCTACGAGCAGTACTTC
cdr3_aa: CASSVDRLSYEQYF

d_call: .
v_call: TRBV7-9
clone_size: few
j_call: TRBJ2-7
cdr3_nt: TGTGCCAGCAGCATCGGGGGTTCCTACGAGCAGTACTTC
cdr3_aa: CASSIGGSYEQYF

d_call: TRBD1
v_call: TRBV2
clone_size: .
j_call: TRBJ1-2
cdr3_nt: TGTGCCAGCAGTCCCCGGACAGGGTTAAACTATGGCTACACCTTC
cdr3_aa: CASSPRTGLNYGYTF

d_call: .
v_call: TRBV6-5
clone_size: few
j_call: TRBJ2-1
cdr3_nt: TGTGCCAGCAGTTACTCGGGAGGCTACAATGAGCAGTTCTTC
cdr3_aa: CASSYSGGYNEQFF

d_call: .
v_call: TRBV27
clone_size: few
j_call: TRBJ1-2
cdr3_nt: TGTGCCAGCAGTTCGGAAGGAGGGATTGGTTACAACTATGGCTACACCTTC
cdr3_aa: CASSSEGGIGYNYGYTF

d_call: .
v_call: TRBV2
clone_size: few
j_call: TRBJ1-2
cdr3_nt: TGTGCCAGCAGTGAAGCGTCCAGGAACTATGGCTACACCTTC
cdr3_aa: CASSEASRNYGYTF

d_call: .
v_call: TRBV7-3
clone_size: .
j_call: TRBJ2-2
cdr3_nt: TGTGCCAGCAGCTTCCTTAGCGGCGGCACCGGGGAGCTGTTTTTT
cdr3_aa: CASSFLSGGTGELFF

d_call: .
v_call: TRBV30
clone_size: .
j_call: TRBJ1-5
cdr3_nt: TGTGCCTGGAGTTTAGGAGAGATTCAGCCCCAGCATTTT
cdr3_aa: CAWSLGEIQPQHF

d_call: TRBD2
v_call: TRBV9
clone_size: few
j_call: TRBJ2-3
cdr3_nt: TGTGCCAGCAGCGCATTGACTAGCGCAGATACGCAGTATTTT
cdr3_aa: CASSALTSADTQYF

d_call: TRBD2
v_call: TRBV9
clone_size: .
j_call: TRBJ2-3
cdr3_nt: TGTGCCAGCAGCGCGATAAGCGGGAGGGCCCCAGATACGCAGTATTTT
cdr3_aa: CASSAISGRAPDTQYF

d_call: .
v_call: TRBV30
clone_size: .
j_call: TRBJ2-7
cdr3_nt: TGTGCCTGGAGTGCCTTCTACGAGCAGTACTTC
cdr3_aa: CAWSAFYEQYF

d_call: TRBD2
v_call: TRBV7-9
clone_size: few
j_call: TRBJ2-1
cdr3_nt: TGTGCCAGCAGCTCCCGAGGACTAGGCAATGAGCAGTTCTTC
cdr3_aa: CASSSRGLGNEQFF

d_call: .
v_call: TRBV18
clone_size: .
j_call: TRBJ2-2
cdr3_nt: TGTGCCAGCTCACCAGGAGCCGCACCCGGGGAGCTGTTTTTT
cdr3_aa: CASSPGAAPGELFF

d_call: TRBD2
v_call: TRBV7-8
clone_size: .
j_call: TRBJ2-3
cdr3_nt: TGTGCCAGCAGCCCCTTCCCAGCGGGGGGCGCAGATACGCAGTATTTT
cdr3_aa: CASSPFPAGGADTQYF

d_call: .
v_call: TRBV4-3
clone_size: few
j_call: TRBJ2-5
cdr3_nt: TGCGCCAGCAGCCAGGCCCCCCGGGCGGGGGCCCAAGAGACCCAGTACTTC
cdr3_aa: CASSQAPRAGAQETQYF

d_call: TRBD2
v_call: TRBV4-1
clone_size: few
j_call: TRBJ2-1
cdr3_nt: TGCGCCAGCAGGCCCCTAGCGGGACGGGGGAATGAGCAGTTCTTC
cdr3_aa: CASRPLAGRGNEQFF

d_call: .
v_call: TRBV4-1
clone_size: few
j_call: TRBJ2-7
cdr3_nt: TGCGCCAGCAGCCAAGTTTTACAGGGCTCCGAGCAGTACTTC
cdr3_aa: CASSQVLQGSEQYF

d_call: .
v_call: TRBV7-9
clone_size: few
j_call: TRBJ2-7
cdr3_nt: TGTGCCAGCAGCTTAGCCGGGGGACCACCCCCGAGGGAGCAGTACTTC
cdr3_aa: CASSLAGGPPPREQYF

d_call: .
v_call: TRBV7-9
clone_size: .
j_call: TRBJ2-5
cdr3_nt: TGTGCCAGCAGCTACTCTGGCGGACAAGAGACCCAGTACTTC
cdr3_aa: CASSYSGGQETQYF

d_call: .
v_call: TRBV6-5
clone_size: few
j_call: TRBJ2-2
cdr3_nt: TGTGCCAGCAGTCGGGGATCGAACACCGGGGAGCTGTTTTTT
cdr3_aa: CASSRGSNTGELFF

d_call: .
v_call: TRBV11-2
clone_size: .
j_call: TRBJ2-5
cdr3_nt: TGTGCCAGCAGCGCCCAGGGTGGGGCCCAGTACTTC
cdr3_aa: CASSAQGGAQYF

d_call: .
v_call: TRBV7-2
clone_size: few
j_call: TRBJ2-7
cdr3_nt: TGTGCCAGCAGCTTTCCCCCAGGGGAGCAGTACTTC
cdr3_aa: CASSFPPGEQYF

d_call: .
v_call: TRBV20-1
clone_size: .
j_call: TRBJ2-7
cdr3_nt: TGCAGTGCAGGAGTAAACGAGCAGTACTTC
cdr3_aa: CSAGVNEQYF

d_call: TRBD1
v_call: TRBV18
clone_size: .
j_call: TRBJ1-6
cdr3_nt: TGTGCCAGCTCACCGGGACAGGGGAATAATTCACCCCTCCACTTT
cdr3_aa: CASSPGQGNNSPLHF

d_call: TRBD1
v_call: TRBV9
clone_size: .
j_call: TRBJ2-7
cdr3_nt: TGTGCCAGCAGCGTAGCCTCGGGGACAGGGTTGAGCCACGAGCAGTACTTC
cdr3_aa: CASSVASGTGLSHEQYF

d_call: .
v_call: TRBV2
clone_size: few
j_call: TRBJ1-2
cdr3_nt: TGTGCCAGCAGTGAAGCAGGGGACTATGGCTACACCTTC
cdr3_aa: CASSEAGDYGYTF

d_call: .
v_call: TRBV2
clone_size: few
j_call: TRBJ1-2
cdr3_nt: TGTGCCAGCATCTATGGGGAGTGGTATAACTATGGCTACACCTTC
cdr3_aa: CASIYGEWYNYGYTF

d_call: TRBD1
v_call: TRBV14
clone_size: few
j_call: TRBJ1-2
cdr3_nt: TGTGCCAGCAGCCCCGGGACAGGCTATGGCTACACCTTC
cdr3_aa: CASSPGTGYGYTF

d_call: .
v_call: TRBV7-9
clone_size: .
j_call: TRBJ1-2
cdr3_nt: TGTGCCAGCAGCTTAACCCTACAGGGCTCCTATGGCTACACCTTC
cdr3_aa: CASSLTLQGSYGYTF

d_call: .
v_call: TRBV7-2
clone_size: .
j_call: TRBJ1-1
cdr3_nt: TGTGCCAGCAGCCCGGGAGGGTTCCGAAGTGAAGCTTTCTTT
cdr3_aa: CASSPGGFRSEAFF

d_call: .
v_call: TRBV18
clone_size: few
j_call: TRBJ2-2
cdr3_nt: TGTGCCAGCTCACCACTCCAGAACACCGGGGAGCTGTTTTTT
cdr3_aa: CASSPLQNTGELFF

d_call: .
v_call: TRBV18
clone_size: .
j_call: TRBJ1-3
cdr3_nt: TGTGCCAGCTCACCAACAGACTCTGGAAACACCATATATTTT
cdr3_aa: CASSPTDSGNTIYF

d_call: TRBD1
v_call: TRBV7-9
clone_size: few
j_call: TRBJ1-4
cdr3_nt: TGTGCCAGCAGCTCAGGGGGGACTGAAAAACTGTTTTTT
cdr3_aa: CASSSGGTEKLFF

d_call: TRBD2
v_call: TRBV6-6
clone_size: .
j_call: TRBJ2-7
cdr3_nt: TGTGCCAGCACCCTAGAGGGGAGGGAGTACGAGCAGTACTTC
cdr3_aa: CASTLEGREYEQYF

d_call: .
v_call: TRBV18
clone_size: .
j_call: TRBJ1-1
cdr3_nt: TGTGCCAGCTCACCCAACAGTGAAGCTTTCTTT
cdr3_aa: CASSPNSEAFF

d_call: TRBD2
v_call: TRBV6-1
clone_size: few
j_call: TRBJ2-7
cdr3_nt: TGTGCCAGCGGGGGACTAGCCGGATACGAGCAGTACTTC
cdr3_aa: CASGGLAGYEQYF

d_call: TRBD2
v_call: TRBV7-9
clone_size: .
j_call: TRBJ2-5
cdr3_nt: TGTGCCAGCAGCTTTAGCGGGAGTCAAGAGACCCAGTACTTC
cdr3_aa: CASSFSGSQETQYF

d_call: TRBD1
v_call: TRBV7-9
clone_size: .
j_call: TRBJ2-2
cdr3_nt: TGTGCCAGCAGCCCCTCATCCGGGACAGGGTACACCGGGGAGCTGTTTTTT
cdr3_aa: CASSPSSGTGYTGELFF

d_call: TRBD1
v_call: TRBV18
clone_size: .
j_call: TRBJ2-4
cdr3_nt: TGTGCCAGCTCACCACCGGGGACAGGGGGAGACATTCAGTACTTC
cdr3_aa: CASSPPGTGGDIQYF

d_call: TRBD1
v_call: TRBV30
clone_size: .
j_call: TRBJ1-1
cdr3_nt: TGTGCCTGGAGAGCAGGGGGCTTAACTGAAGCTTTCTTT
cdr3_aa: CAWRAGGLTEAFF

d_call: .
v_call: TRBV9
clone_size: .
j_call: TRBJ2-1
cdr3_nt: TGTGCCAGCCTGCGCGGGGAAGGGAATTACAATGAGCAGTTCTTC
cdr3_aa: CASLRGEGNYNEQFF

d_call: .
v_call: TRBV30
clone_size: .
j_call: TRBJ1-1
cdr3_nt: TGTGCCTGGAGTAGGGGGGGAGAGCGTGAAGCTTTCTTT
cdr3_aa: CAWSRGGEREAFF

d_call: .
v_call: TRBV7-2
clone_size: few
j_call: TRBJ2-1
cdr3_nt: TGTGCCAGCAGTCAAGGGGGGGGGCTGAATGAGCAGTTCTTC
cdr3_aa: CASSQGGGLNEQFF

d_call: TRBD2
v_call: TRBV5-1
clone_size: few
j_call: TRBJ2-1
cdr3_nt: TGCGCCAGCAGCTTGAGCGGGGGGGACCCCGGCAATGAGCAGTTCTTC
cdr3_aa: CASSLSGGDPGNEQFF

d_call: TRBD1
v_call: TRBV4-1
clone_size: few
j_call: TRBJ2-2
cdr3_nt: TGCGCCAGCAGCCAGTCAGGACAGGGGATAATCGGGGAGCTGTTTTTT
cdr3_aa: CASSQSGQGIIGELFF

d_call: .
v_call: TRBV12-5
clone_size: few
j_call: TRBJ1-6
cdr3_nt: TGTGCTAGTGGTTTGGCCCAAACGGGAAATTCACCCCTCCACTTT
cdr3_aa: CASGLAQTGNSPLHF

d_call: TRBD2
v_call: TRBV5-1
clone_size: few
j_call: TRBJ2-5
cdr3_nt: TGCGCCAGCAGCTCGAATTTGCTGGCTAGCACGGGAGGGACCCAGTACTTC
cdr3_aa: CASSSNLLASTGGTQYF

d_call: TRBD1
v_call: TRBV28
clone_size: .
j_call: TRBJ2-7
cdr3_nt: TGTGCCAGCAAGGGGACAGGGCCGGTCGGGCAGTACTTC
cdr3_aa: CASKGTGPVGQYF

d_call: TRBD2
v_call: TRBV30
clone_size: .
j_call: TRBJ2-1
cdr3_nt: TGTGCCTGGAGTGTGGGCGGGAGTGCGAATGAGCAGTTCTTC
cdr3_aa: CAWSVGGSANEQFF

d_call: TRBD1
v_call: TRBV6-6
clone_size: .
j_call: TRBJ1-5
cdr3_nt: TGTGCCAGCAGGAGACAGGGGGCTAGCAATCAGCCCCAGCATTTT
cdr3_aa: CASRRQGASNQPQHF

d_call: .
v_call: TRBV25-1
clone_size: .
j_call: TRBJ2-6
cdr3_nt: TGTGCCAGCAGTGACCCAGGCAGCTCTGGGGCCAACGTCCTGACTTTC
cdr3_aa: CASSDPGSSGANVLTF

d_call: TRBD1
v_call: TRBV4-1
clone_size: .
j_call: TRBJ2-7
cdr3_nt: TGCGCCAGCAGCCGAGCGCTGGGACAGGGAACTCTCGAGCAGTACTTC
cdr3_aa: CASSRALGQGTLEQYF

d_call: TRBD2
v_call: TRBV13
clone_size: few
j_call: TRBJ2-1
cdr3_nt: TGTGCCAGCAGCTATAGAGCGGGGGGGTATGAGCAGTTCTTC
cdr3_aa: CASSYRAGGYEQFF